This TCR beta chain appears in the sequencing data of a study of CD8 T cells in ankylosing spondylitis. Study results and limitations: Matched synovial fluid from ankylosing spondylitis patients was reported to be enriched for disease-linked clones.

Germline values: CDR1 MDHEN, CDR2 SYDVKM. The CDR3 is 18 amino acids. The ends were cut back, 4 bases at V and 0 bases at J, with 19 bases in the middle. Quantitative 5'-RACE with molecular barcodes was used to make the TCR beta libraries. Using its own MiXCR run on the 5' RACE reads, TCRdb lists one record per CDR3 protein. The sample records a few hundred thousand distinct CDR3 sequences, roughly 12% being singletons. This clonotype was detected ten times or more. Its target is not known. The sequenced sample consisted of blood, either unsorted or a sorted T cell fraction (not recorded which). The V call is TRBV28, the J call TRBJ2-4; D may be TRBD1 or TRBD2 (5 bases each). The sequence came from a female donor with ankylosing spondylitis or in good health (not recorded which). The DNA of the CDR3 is TGTGCCAGCAGTTCCGTCCTTCTCGGGGCTCTAGCCAAAAACATTCAGTACTTC. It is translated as CASSSVLLGALAKNIQYF. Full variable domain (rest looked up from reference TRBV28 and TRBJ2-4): DVKVTQSSRYLVKRTGEKVFLECVQDMDHENMFWYRQDPGLGLRLIYFSYDVKMKEKGDIPEGYSVSREKKERFSLILESASTNQTSMYLCASSSVLLGALAKNIQYFGAGTRLSVL.